This note documents a single T cell receptor beta chain sequence. This sample is part of a study of beta chain features in type 1 diabetes. Every participating donor gave one draw, a heparinised blood sample averaging about 100 mL. The study reverse transcribed the entire isolated RNA, so it sequenced expressed TCRB transcripts. On average, stem cell-like memory T cell samples had about a million reads. Clones were sequenced by immunoSEQ multiplex PCR, and TCRdb holds only the in-frame ones, with some missing. This sample has around 13,000 clones, with around 43% found just once. V gave up 5 bases and J gave up 4 bases; unmatched junction bases: 3. The CDR3 has 12 residues. Germline V CDR1 and CDR2: GTSNPN, SVGIG (reference sequence).

The chain combines TRBV30 with TRBJ1-2; 8 positions agree with TRBD1. Sequencing was performed on stem cell memory CD4+ T cells from blood. This sequence was found in a man aged 18-30 years in good health. The CDR3: CAWSTGGYGYTF. In DNA, the CDR3 is TGTGCCTGGTCAACAGGGGGCTATGGCTACACCTTC.